This TCR beta chain came from a study of blood T cell repertoires in COVID-19. About the study: Acute and convalescent COVID-19 samples came from the United States, Italy and Spain. PBMCs, B-cell-depleted T cells, or T cells were the source of the cDNA or gDNA that made up the material.

The CDR3 extends over 16 amino acids. How the authors handled the data: Reference gene primer amplification yielded estimated nucleated cell counts. The method was immunoSEQ multiplex PCR; TCRdb's version includes in-frame clones alone and lacks a portion of them. D and trimming were read from the DNA, whereas the V and J calls and clone size are those reported in that table. In the table there are approximately 70,000 clones, around 83% of which are singletons. This TCR derives from a man between 65 and 80 years old with active COVID-19. V gene TRBV21-1 combines with J gene TRBJ2-5; the table's D call of TRBD2 was not tested on the DNA. TRBV21-1 constitutes a pseudogene. The specimen sequenced was peripheral blood. CDR3 sequence reads: CASSKAGGAVGETQYF. The CDR3 DNA sequence: TGTGCCAGCAGCAAAGCCGGGGGAGCCGTTGGAGAGACCCAGTACTTC.